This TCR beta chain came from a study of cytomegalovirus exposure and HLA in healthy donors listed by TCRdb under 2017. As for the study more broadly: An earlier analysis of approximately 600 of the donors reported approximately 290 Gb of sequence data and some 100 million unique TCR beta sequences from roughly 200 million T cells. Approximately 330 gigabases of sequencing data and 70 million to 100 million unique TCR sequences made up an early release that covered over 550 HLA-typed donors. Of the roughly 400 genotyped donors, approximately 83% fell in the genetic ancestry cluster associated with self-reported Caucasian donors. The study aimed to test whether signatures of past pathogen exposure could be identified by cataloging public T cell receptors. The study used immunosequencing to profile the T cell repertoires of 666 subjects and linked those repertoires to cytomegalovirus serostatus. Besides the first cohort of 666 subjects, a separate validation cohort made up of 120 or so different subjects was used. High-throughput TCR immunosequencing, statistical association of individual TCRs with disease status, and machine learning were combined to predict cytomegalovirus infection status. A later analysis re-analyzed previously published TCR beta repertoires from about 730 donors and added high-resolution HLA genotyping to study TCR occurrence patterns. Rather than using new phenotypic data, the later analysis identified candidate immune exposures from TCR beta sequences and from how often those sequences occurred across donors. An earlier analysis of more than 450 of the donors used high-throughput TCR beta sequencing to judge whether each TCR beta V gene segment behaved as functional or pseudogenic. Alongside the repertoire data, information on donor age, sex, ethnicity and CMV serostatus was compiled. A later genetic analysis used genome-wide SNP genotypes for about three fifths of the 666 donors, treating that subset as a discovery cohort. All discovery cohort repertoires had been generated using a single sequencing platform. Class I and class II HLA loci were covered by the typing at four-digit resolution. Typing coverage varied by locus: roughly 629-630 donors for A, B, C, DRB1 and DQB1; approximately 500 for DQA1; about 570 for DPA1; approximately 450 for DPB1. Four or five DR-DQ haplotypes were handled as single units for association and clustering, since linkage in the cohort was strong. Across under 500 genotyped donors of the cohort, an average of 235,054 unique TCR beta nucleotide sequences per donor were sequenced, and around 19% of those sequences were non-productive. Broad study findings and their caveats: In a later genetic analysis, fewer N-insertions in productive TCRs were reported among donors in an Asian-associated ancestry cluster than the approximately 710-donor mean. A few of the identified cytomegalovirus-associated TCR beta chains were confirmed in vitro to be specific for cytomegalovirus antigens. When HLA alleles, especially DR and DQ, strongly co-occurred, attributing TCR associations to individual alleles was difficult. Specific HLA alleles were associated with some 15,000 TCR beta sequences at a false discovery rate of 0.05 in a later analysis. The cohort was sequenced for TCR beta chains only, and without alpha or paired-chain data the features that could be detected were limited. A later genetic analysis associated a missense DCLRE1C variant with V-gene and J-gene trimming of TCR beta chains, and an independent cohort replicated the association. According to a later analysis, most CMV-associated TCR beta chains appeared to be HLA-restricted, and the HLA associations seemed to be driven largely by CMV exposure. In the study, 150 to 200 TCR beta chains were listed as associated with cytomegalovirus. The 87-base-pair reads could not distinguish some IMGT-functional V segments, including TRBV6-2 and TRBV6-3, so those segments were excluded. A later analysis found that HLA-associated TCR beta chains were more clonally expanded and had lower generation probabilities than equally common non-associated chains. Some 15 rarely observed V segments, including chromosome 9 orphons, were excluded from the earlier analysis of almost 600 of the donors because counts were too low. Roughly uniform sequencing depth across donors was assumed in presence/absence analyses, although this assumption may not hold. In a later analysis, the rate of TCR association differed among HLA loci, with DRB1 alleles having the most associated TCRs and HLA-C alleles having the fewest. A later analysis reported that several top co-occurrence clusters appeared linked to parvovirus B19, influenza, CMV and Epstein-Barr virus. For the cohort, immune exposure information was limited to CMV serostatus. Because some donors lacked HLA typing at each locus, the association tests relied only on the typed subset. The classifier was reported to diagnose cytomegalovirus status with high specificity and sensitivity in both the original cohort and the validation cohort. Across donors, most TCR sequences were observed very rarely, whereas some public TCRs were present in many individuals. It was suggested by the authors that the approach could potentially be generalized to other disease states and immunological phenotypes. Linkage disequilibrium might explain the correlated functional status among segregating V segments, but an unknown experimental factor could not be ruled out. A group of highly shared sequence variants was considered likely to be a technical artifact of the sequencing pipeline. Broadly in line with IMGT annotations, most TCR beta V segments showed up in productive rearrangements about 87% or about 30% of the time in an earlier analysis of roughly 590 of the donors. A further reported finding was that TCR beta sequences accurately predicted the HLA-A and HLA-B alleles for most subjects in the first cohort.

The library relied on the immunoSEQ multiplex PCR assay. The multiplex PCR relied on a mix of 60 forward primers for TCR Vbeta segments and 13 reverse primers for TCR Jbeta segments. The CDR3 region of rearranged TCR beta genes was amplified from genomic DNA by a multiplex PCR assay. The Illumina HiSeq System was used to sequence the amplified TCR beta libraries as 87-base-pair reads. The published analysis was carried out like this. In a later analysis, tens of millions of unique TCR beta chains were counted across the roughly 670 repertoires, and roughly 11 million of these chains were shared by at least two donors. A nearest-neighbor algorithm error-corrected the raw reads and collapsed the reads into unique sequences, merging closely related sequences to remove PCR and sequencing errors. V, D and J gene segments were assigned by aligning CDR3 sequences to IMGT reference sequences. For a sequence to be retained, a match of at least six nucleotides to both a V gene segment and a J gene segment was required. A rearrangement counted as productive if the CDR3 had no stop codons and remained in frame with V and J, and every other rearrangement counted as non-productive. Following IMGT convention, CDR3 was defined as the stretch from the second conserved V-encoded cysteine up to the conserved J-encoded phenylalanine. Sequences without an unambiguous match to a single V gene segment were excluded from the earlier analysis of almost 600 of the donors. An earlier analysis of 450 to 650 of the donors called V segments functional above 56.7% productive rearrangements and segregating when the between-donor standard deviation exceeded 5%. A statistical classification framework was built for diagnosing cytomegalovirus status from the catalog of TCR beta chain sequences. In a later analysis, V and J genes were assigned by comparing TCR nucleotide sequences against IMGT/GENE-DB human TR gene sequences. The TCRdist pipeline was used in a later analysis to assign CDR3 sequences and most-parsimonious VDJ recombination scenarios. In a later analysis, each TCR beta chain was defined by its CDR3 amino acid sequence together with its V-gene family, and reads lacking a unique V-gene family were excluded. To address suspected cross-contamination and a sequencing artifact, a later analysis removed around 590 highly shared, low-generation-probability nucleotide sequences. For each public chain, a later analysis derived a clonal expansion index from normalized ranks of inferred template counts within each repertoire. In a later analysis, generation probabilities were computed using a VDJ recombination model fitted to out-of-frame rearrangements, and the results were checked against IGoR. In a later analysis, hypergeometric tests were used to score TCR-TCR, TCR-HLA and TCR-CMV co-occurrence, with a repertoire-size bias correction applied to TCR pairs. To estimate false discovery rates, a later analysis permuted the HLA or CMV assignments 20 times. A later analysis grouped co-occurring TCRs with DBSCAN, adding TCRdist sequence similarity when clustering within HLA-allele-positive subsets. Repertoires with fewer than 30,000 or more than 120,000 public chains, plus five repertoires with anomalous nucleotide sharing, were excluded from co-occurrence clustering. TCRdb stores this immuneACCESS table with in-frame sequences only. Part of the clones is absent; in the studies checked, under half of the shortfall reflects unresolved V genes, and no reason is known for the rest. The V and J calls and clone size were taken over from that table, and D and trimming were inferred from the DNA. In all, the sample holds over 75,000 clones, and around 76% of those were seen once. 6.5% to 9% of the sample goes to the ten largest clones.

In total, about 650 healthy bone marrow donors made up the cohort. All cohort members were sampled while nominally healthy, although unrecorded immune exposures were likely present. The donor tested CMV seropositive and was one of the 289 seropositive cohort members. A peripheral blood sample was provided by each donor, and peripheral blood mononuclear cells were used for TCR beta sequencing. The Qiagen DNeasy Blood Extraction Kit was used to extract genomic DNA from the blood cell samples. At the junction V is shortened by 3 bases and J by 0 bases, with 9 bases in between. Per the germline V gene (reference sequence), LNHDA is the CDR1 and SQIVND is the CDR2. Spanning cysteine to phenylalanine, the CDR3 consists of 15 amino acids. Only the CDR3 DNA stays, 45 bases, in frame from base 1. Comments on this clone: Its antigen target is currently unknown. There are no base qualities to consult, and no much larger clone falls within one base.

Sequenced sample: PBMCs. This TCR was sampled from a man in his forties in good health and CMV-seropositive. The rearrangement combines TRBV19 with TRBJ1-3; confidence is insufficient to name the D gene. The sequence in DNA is TGTGCCAGTAGTATGGCGAGGATCTCTGGAAACACCATATATTTT. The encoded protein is CASSMARISGNTIYF.